Shown below are 28 T cell receptor beta chains from a single sample sequenced in a study of blood T cell repertoires in COVID-19. Libraries were prepared by immunoSEQ multiplex PCR; TCRdb keeps only in-frame clonotypes and omits some of them. In the table there are about 180,000 clones, 70% to 90% of which are singletons. Sequencing was carried out using peripheral blood. These receptors were obtained from a woman aged 30 to 39 with acute or convalescent COVID-19.

The chain recombines TRBV7-2 with TRBJ1-3; D not certain. Trimming removed 3 bases at V and 4 bases at J, with 10 bases between. Germline V gives CDR1 SGHTA, CDR2 FQGNSA. This CDR3 contains 14 residues. The CDR3 DNA sequence: TGTGCCAGCAGCTTGGCAGCGGGGGGAAACACCATATATTTT. Translation: CASSLAAGGNTIYF.

V is TRBV9 and J is TRBJ2-7; D is undetermined. Trimming shortened V by 0 bases and J by 3 bases, and 13 bases separated the two germline ends. Germline V gene sequence: CDR1 SGDLS, CDR2 YYNGEE. The CDR3 is 15 amino acids. The CDR3 is CASSVGVVKSYEQYF. The DNA for the CDR3 is TGTGCCAGCAGCGTAGGCGTGGTTAAGAGCTACGAGCAGTACTTC.

The rearrangement uses TRBV27 and TRBJ2-1; 9 bases agree with TRBD1. The CDR3 contains 15 residues. The germline CDR1 and CDR2 sequences are MNHEY and SMNVEV (reference sequence). Losses at the gene ends were 2 bases for V and 8 bases for J; bases not matched to a gene: 7. As DNA, the CDR3 is TGTGCCAGCAGTTTACCCGGGACAGGGTGGGATGAGCAGTTCTTC. This encodes CASSLPGTGWDEQFF.

By share, this clone counts as medium-sized. The gene calls are TRBV7-9 and TRBJ2-5, with D perhaps matching TRBD2 (5 bases). This CDR3 comprises 13 residues. The ends were cut back, 5 bases at V and 5 bases at J, with 12 bases in the middle. Germline CDR1 SEHNR, CDR2 FQNEAQ (reference sequence). CDR3 bases: TGTGCCAGCAGCCCTCCTAGCCTTGAGACCCAGTACTTC. Translation: CASSPPSLETQYF.

This sequence joins TRBV24-1 and TRBJ2-1; TRBD1 might be the D (5 bases). The V gene's germline CDR1 is KGHDR and CDR2 SFDVKD. V gave up 1 base and J gave up 12 bases, with 6 bases separating them. The CDR3 runs to 11 residues. CDR3 region: CATSDFRVQFF. CDR3 nucleotides: TGTGCCACCAGTGATTTCAGGGTGCAGTTCTTC.

The chain uses TRBV6-5 and TRBJ1-5; TRBD1 matches at 8 bases. The CDR3 sequence is 13 residues long. CDR1 and CDR2 (germline): MNHEY, SVGAGI. Losses at the gene ends were 8 bases for V and 4 bases for J; bases not matched to a gene: 4. CDR3 amino acids: CASWQGANQPQHF. The CDR3 DNA sequence: TGTGCCAGCTGGCAGGGGGCTAATCAGCCCCAGCATTTT.

The chain employs TRBV6-5 and TRBJ1-4; D gene unclear. The V end was cut by 0 bases, the J end by 8 bases, with 10 bases between. CDR1 is MNHEY, CDR2 SVGAGI, per germline. The CDR3 runs to 14 residues. The DNA for the CDR3 is TGTGCCAGCAGTTACTCGGAGGCCGGGGAAAAACTGTTTTTT. Translating gives CASSYSEAGEKLFF.

The chain is built from TRBV2 and TRBJ1-1, with a tentative D call TRBD1 (6 bases). Germline-derived CDR1 and CDR2 are SNHLY and FYNNEI. This CDR3 has 13 amino acids. V lost 6 bases to trimming and J lost 2 bases, with 10 bases between them. Here the CDR3 reads CASSLQGNTEAFF. For the CDR3, the DNA is TGTGCCAGCAGCCTACAGGGAAACACTGAAGCTTTCTTT.

Worth noting for this clone: The identical CDR3 is also encoded by other nucleotide sequences in the sample. The V call is TRBV9, the J call TRBJ1-1; D is undetermined. Germline assignment: CDR1 SGDLS and CDR2 YYNGEE. Trimming took 0 bases from V and 0 from J, leaving 3 bases between them. This CDR3 spans 13 amino acids. The CDR3 loop is CASSVAVNTEAFF. DNA of the CDR3: TGTGCCAGCAGCGTAGCGGTGAACACTGAAGCTTTCTTT. Full variable domain (outside the CDR3, taken from reference TRBV9 and TRBJ1-1): DSGVTQTPKHLITATGQRVTLRCSPRSGDLSVYWYQQSLDQGLQFLIQYYNGEERAKGNILERFSAQQFPDLHSELNLSSLELGDSALYFCASSVAVNTEAFFGQGTRLTVV.

The J gene is TRBJ1-5, the V gene TRBV18, with D unresolved. The germline CDR1 and CDR2 sequences are KGHSH and LQKENI. The CDR3 totals 13 residues. Between the trimmed V and J ends, which lost 6 bases and 4 bases, there was a span of 10 bases. CDR3 loop: CASSSDLNQPQHF. The CDR3 DNA reads as TGTGCCAGCTCCTCAGATCTTAATCAGCCCCAGCATTTT.

The chain links TRBV27 to TRBJ1-2; D is ambiguous. Germline V gene lookup returns CDR1 MNHEY and CDR2 SMNVEV (reference sequence). The CDR3 runs 16 residues. The V end was cut by 4 bases, the J end by 1 base, with 16 bases between. Here the CDR3 DNA reads TGTGCCAGCAGTTCCCATCCCGGAGGGATTAACTATGGCTACACCTTC. This codes for CASSSHPGGINYGYTF.

V gene TRBV24-1 combines with J gene TRBJ2-3, with no clear D. The V and J ends lost 3 bases and 2 bases respectively, with 8 bases between them. The CDR3 covers 14 residues. The germline V gene encodes CDR1 KGHDR and CDR2 SFDVKD. For the CDR3, the DNA is TGTGCCACCAGTGATCTGGCCCTCACAGATACGCAGTATTTT. Translation: CATSDLALTDTQYF.

This chain joins TRBV2 and TRBJ2-3, with D possibly matching TRBD2 (6 bases). V was pared by 5 bases and J by 5 bases, with 14 bases between. Germline CDR1 reads SNHLY; CDR2 reads FYNNEI. This CDR3 is built from 14 residues. CDR3 coding DNA: TGTGCCAGCAGTAAGATGGACTACCTAGATACGCAGTATTTT. It specifies CASSKMDYLDTQYF.

The chain employs TRBV24-1 and TRBJ1-4; 8 bases match TRBD1. Germline CDR1 reads KGHDR; CDR2 reads SFDVKD. After removal of 4 bases from V and 10 bases from J, the junction contained 7 bases not matched to a gene. CDR3 size: 14 residues. CDR3 DNA: TGTGCCACCAGTGACACGGACAGGGAGGGAAAACTGTTTTTT. Protein: CATSDTDREGKLFF.

This chain joins TRBV7-2 and TRBJ2-3; D ambiguous. CDR1 and CDR2 from the germline V gene are SGHTA and FQGNSA. The CDR3 contains 15 residues. The ends were cut back, 0 bases at V and 4 bases at J, with 11 bases in the middle. The CDR3 region is CASSLAATGADTQYF. CDR3 nucleotides: TGTGCCAGCAGCTTAGCGGCTACGGGTGCAGATACGCAGTATTTT.

The chain uses TRBV27 and TRBJ2-1; 10 nucleotides match TRBD1. Germline values: CDR1 MNHEY, CDR2 SMNVEV (reference sequence). V gave up 4 bases and J gave up 4 bases; unmatched junction bases: 1. The CDR3 contains 14 residues. The CDR3 coding sequence is TGTGCCAGCAGTTGGGGACAGGGGTACAATGAGCAGTTCTTC. Protein sequence: CASSWGQGYNEQFF.

This CDR3 reads CASSYRQGGYTEAFF. The CDR3 nucleotides read TGTGCCAGCAGCTATCGACAGGGTGGGTACACTGAAGCTTTCTTT. The chain recombines TRBV13 with TRBJ1-1; 7 bases fit TRBD1. The junction had 8 bases not matched to a gene; V was cut back by 4 bases and J by 3 bases. Germline V lookup: CDR1 PRHDT, CDR2 FYEKMQ (reference sequence). There are 15 residues in the CDR3.

The genes are TRBV6-1 and TRBJ1-4; no firm D call. The CDR3 loop spans 13 amino acids. Trimming removed 1 base from V and 7 bases from J, with 7 bases in between. Germline CDR1 reads MNHNS; CDR2 reads SASEGT. This chain's CDR3 is CASSEGPFEKLFF. The CDR3 DNA follows: TGTGCCAGCAGTGAAGGTCCCTTTGAAAAACTGTTTTTT.

The chain combines TRBV7-6 with TRBJ2-1; 8 nucleotides match TRBD2. CDR3 length: 15 amino acids. V was clipped by 5 bases and J by 5 bases; unmatched bases: 8. Looked up from germline, CDR1 is SGHVS and CDR2 is FNYEAQ. The DNA for the CDR3 is TGTGCCAGCAGCATAAGCGGGAGTTCAAACAATGAGCAGTTCTTC. Its translation is CASSISGSSNNEQFF.

The CDR3 sequence: CASSPQTGSNTGELFF. The CDR3 DNA sequence: TGTGCCAGCAGCCCCCAGACAGGGTCGAACACCGGGGAGCTGTTTTTT. V gene TRBV7-6 combines with J gene TRBJ2-2; 7 bases are a match to TRBD1. The length of the CDR3 is 16 residues. The junction had 6 bases not matched to a gene; V was cut back by 5 bases and J by 0 bases. Germline CDR1 is SGHVS and CDR2 is FNYEAQ.

This chain uses TRBV28 with TRBJ1-5; D not certain. V was cut by 5 bases and J by 6 bases, with 11 bases left in between. CDR3 size: 13 residues. Per germline, CDR1 MDHEN and CDR2 SYDVKM. In DNA, the CDR3 is TGTGCCAGCAGTACTACGAGGATTCAGCCCCAGCATTTT. This sequence encodes CASSTTRIQPQHF.

The chain carries TRBV5-1 and TRBJ2-1; 12 bases are shared with TRBD2. CDR1 is SGHRS, CDR2 YFSETQ, per germline. This CDR3 contains 14 residues. Losses at the gene ends were 0 bases for V and 15 bases for J; bases not matched to a gene: 7. The CDR3 loop is CASSLESSGRALFF. In nucleotides, the CDR3 is TGCGCCAGCAGCTTGGAGTCTAGCGGGAGGGCCCTGTTCTTC. The full variable domain, completed using reference TRBV5-1 and TRBJ2-1, is KAGVTQTPRYLIKTRGQQVTLSCSPISGHRSVSWYQQTPGQGLQFLFEYFSETQRNKGNFPGRFSGRQFSNSRSEMNVSTLELGDSALYLCASSLESSGRALFFGPGTRLTVL.

The chain uses TRBV25-1 and TRBJ2-7, with a weak D call TRBD1 (6 bases). CDR3 length: 11 residues. CDR1 and CDR2 (germline): MGHDK, SYGVNS. V was clipped by 3 bases and J by 11 bases, with 11 bases between them. The CDR3 nucleotides are TGTGCCAGCAGTGAGGAACGGGACAAGTACTTC. Translation: CASSEERDKYF.

The chain employs TRBV27 and TRBJ2-7; D is unresolved. The V gene lost 3 bases and the J gene lost 2 bases, with 11 bases spanning the gap. Germline CDR1 is MNHEY and CDR2 is SMNVEV (reference sequence). The CDR3 runs 14 residues. CDR3 coding DNA: TGTGCCAGCAGTTTCTCAGGTCGCACCTACGAGCAGTACTTC. It specifies CASSFSGRTYEQYF.

The chain uses TRBV2 and TRBJ2-7, with D possibly matching TRBD2 (5 bases). V lost 5 bases and J lost 11, with 16 bases in between. From germline, CDR1 is SNHLY and CDR2 FYNNEI. The CDR3 runs to 12 residues. CDR3 bases: TGTGCCAGCAGTCGATCCGCCGTCGGGGAGTACTTC. Protein sequence: CASSRSAVGEYF. The whole variable domain, filled in from reference TRBV2 and TRBJ2-7, reads EPEVTQTPSHQVTQMGQEVILRCVPISNHLYFYWYRQILGQKVEFLVSFYNNEISEKSEIFDDQFSVERPDGSNFTLKIRSTKLEDSAMYFCASSRSAVGEYFGPGTRLTVT.

The V call is TRBV4-2, the J call TRBJ2-2; TRBD2 might be the D (5 bases). The V and J ends lost 0 bases and 6 bases respectively, with 8 bases between them. Germline V gene data show CDR1 as LGHNA and CDR2 as YNFKEQ. The CDR3 loop spans 14 amino acids. The CDR3 loop is CASSQDDGAGELFF. The CDR3 region has the DNA TGTGCCAGCAGCCAAGATGACGGGGCCGGGGAGCTGTTTTTT.

The J gene is TRBJ2-5, the V gene TRBV5-1; D gene unclear. The ends were cut back, 2 bases at V and 1 base at J, with 9 bases in the middle. CDR3 length equals 14 residues. Looked up from germline, CDR1 is SGHRS and CDR2 is YFSETQ. For the CDR3, the DNA is TGCGCCAGCAGCTTACACGCCTTCCAAGAGACCCAGTACTTC. It codes for CASSLHAFQETQYF.

This clone turned up a few times. V usage is TRBV7-8 and J usage is TRBJ2-1; 10 bases map to TRBD2. The V gene end was trimmed by 2 bases and the J gene end by 7 bases; junction bases not matched to a gene: 8. The germline gives CDR1 SGHVS, CDR2 FQNEAQ. This CDR3 comprises 16 residues. The CDR3 DNA reads as TGTGCCAGCAGCTTATCAGCGGGAGGGCCGGGGAATGAGCAGTTCTTC. Encoded protein: CASSLSAGGPGNEQFF. Based on the CDR3 plus reference TRBV7-8 and TRBJ2-1, the full variable domain is GAGVSQSPRYKVAKRGQDVALRCDPISGHVSLFWYQQALGQGPEFLTYFQNEAQLDKSGLPSDRFFAERPEGSVSTLKIQRTQQEDSAVYLCASSLSAGGPGNEQFFGPGTRLTVL.